The clone carrying this TCR beta chain showed up many times. What it binds is not known. The entry originates in a study of identical twins. Each donor (without exception) was a healthy Caucasian. The CDR3 covers 14 residues. V gave up 3 bases and J gave up 2 bases; unmatched junction bases: 2. A template switching step contributed a universal primer site, while unique molecular identifiers were present in the cDNA. TCRdb reprocessed the 5' RACE reads with MiXCR, giving one entry per CDR3 protein. In the table there are about 200,000 distinct CDR3 sequences, around 8% of which are singletons. General observations from the study: Twins' excess sharing was less marked for out-of-frame beta sequences. Beta clonotypes that were abundant in cord blood contained fewer insertions, a pattern absent from memory repertoires.

These data are also associated with another study on yellow fever vaccine responses in identical twins.

The origin of this receptor is a woman aged 18-29 years in good health. V gene TRBV12-3 or TRBV12-4 combines with J gene TRBJ2-3; TRBD2 aligns across 7 bases. The sample was memory (CD45RO+) T cells sorted from blood. CDR3 protein: CASSFGRDTDTQYF. The DNA of the CDR3 is TGTGCCAGCAGTTTTGGGAGGGACACAGATACGCAGTATTTT.